This T cell receptor (beta chain) derives from a study of OX40 agonist ivuxolimab in advanced cancers. Study at large: Six ivuxolimab dose levels, 0.01 to 10 mg/kg, were given intravenously every 2 weeks. Males comprised approximately 81% of the group, whose mean age was about 61 years (range about 20 to 90). Having had anti-PD-1, anti-PD-L1 or anti-CTLA-4 therapy before was allowed, and around 44% had some.

The table lists this clone with a few counts. CDR3 length: 15 amino acids. The germline V gene encodes CDR1 SGHAT and CDR2 FQNNGV. V gave up 6 bases and J gave up 2 bases, with 15 bases separating them. Autoimmune disease history or systemic immunosuppression disqualified patients. This table comes from immunoSEQ multiplex PCR, and its TCRdb copy is limited to in-frame clones, with some not included. The sample includes 15,000 or so clones, 75% to 95% seen only once; the top ten take roughly 25%. The specimen was CD4+ or CD8+ T cells sorted from blood, collected in a trial of the OX40 agonist ivuxolimab. The chain carries TRBV11-2 and TRBJ2-3; a possible D gene is TRBD2 (6 bases). This TCR came from an adult with an advanced solid tumor such as melanoma, head and neck, liver or kidney cancer. CDR3 sequence reads: CASSRDSGYTDTQYF. Written as DNA, the CDR3 is TGTGCCAGCAGTCGAGATAGCGGCTACACAGATACGCAGTATTTT.